The rows below give T cell receptor beta chains drawn from one sample of a study of regulatory T cells in long-lasting Graves disease. In TCRdb, the multiplex PCR reads were re-called with MiXCR into one record per CDR3 protein. The data hold approximately 500,000 distinct CDR3 sequences, with about 22% observed a single time. The input for sequencing was peripheral blood mononuclear cells (PBMCs), taken when the disease was refractory, from a patient treated with antithyroid drugs. Receptors originate from a female donor with Graves disease. CDR3s include the opening cysteine and the closing phenylalanine or tryptophan. A D gene is named only where the DNA matches it firmly. Some rows have no size entry. The others give once, few or many, or a class for an expanded clone.

V	J	size	D	DNA	CDR3
TRBV28	TRBJ2-2	many	TRBD2	TGTGCCAGCAGTTTATATGCGGGGGGACCTCCCGGGGAGCTGTTTTTT	CASSLYAGGPPGELFF
TRBV4-2	TRBJ2-7	.	.	TGTGCCAGCAGCCAAATACATGACGAGCAGTACTTC	CASSQIHDEQYF
TRBV30	TRBJ1-1	.	.	TGTGCCTGGAAAGGAAGTAGAAGCGACACTGAAGCTTTCTTT	CAWKGSRSDTEAFF
TRBV13	TRBJ1-1	many	.	TGTGCCAGCAGCCCCCCGCAACGAAGAACTGAAGCTTTCTTT	CASSPPQRRTEAFF
TRBV27	TRBJ1-5	many	.	TGTGCCAGCACCCCCGACAAACATAGCAATCAGCCCCAGCATTTT	CASTPDKHSNQPQHF
TRBV4-2	TRBJ2-7	.	.	TGTGCCAGCAGCCAAGATCGGCGGGTATACGAGCAGTACTTC	CASSQDRRVYEQYF
TRBV7-3	TRBJ1-1	.	.	TGTGCCAGCAGCCTCGGGGCAGATAACACTGAAGCTTTCTTT	CASSLGADNTEAFF
TRBV28	TRBJ1-6	many	TRBD1	TGTGCCAGCAGTGAAGCCGAAGGGACAGTCTATAATTCACCCCTCCACTTT	CASSEAEGTVYNSPLHF
TRBV24-1	TRBJ1-2	many	.	TGTGCCACCAGTGAGCCAAGGACTTGGGGCTACACCTTC	CATSEPRTWGYTF
TRBV10-2	TRBJ1-5	many	TRBD1	TGCGCCAGCAGTGAGGGGACAGCTATGCCGCCCCAGCATTTT	CASSEGTAMPPQHF
TRBV28	TRBJ1-6	few	.	TGTGCCAGCAGTTTAGGGTCTAATTCACCCCTCCACTTT	CASSLGSNSPLHF
TRBV4-1	TRBJ2-2	.	.	TGCGCCAGCAGCCAAGTTAACATGGGGTTTTCGGGGGAGCTGTTTTTT	CASSQVNMGFSGELFF
TRBV19	TRBJ1-6	.	.	TGTGCCAGTAACGCCCAGGGGTCCTATAATTCACCCCTCCACTTT	CASNAQGSYNSPLHF
TRBV28	TRBJ2-1	many	.	TGTGCCAGCAGTCCGTTGAGTTGGGGGAACAATGAGCAGTTCTTC	CASSPLSWGNNEQFF
TRBV9	TRBJ2-7	few	.	TGTGCCAGCAGCCGCTACCCCAGCCAACGAGGGGACGAGCAGTACTTC	CASSRYPSQRGDEQYF
TRBV19	TRBJ2-2	few	.	TGTGCCAGTTCCCTGGCTAGCAGTGGGGAGCTGTTTTTT	CASSLASSGELFF
TRBV6-5	TRBJ1-2	many	.	TGTGCCAGCAGTTACGGTGACGGCGGCTATGGCTACACCTTC	CASSYGDGGYGYTF
TRBV27	TRBJ1-2	few	TRBD1	TGTGCCAGCAGTTTAATTGGGGCCCGGGACAGAAGCTACACCTTC	CASSLIGARDRSYTF
TRBV6-5	TRBJ2-7	few	TRBD1	TGTGCCAGCAGTTACAGGGGCCGACAGGGACCGTACTTC	CASSYRGRQGPYF
TRBV3-1	TRBJ1-2	few	TRBD1	TGTGCCAGCAGCCGGGACAGCCGTAACTATGGCTACACCTTC	CASSRDSRNYGYTF
TRBV28	TRBJ2-7	.	TRBD1	TGTGCCAGCAGTTGGGACAGGGGGCACAACGAGCAGTACTTC	CASSWDRGHNEQYF
TRBV11-2	TRBJ2-7	many	.	TGTGCCAGCAGCTTGGGAACCGGACCCTTTTACGAGCAGTACTTC	CASSLGTGPFYEQYF
TRBV12-3/TRBV12-4	TRBJ2-3	few	.	TGTGCCAGCAGTAAGACCAGAAAGGTCACAGATACGCAGTATTTT	CASSKTRKVTDTQYF
TRBV2	TRBJ1-2	many	.	TGTGCCAGCAGCCCCGTGACGGTTAACTATGGCTACACCTTC	CASSPVTVNYGYTF